This TCR beta chain came from a study of blood T cell repertoires in COVID-19. Study as a whole: Samples came from the United States, Italy and Spain, spanning acute and convalescent COVID-19. Sample material is recorded as cDNA or gDNA derived from T cells, B-cell-depleted T cells, or PBMCs.

The V gene lost 0 bases and the J gene lost 7 bases, with 12 bases spanning the gap. CDR1 SGHDN and CDR2 FVKESK come from the germline V gene. The CDR3 sequence is 14 residues long. Per the study methods: Amplification with reference gene primers provided the estimates of nucleated cell counts. Profiling relied on immunoSEQ multiplex PCR, and the TCRdb table lists in-frame clones only, not all of them. The V and J calls and clone size come from that table; D and trimming were worked out from the DNA. The sample includes more than 350,000 clones, more than 75% of them seen just once. Enrolled during active infection, Seattle patients were then followed longitudinally.

Sequencing was carried out using peripheral blood. This TCR was sampled from a woman aged 30 to 39 with COVID-19, enrolled during active disease. This rearrangement joins TRBV14 to TRBJ1-1, with D possibly being TRBD1 (5 bases). The CDR3 coding sequence is TGTGCCAGCAGCCAAGATCGGGGGGTGGGTGAAGCTTTCTTT. Protein product: CASSQDRGVGEAFF. Together with reference TRBV14 and TRBJ1-1, the CDR3 gives the full variable domain: EAGVTQFPSHSVIEKGQTVTLRCDPISGHDNLYWYRRVMGKEIKFLLHFVKESKQDESGMPNNRFLAERTGGTYSTLKVQPAELEDSGVYFCASSQDRGVGEAFFGQGTRLTVV.